Described below is a single T cell receptor beta chain sequence and its context. Participants were placed into cohorts based on the clinical history they reported. The data originate from a study of blood T cell repertoires in COVID-19. For the study at large: Whether acute or convalescent, the COVID-19 samples came from the United States, Italy and Spain.

The germline gives CDR1 MDHEN, CDR2 SYDVKM. CDR3 length: 16 amino acids. The V and J ends lost 4 bases and 4 bases, in that order; junction bases with no gene match: 5. Here immunoSEQ multiplex PCR was the method, and the copy in TCRdb shows in-frame clones only, minus some. The table records a few hundred thousand clones, about 90% of them present only once. The genes are TRBV28 and TRBJ2-1, with TRBD2 matching over 12 bases. Source material: PBMCs or T cells enriched from blood (not recorded which). The sequence was collected from a woman in her 30s who had recovered from COVID-19. This CDR3 is CASSWQTSGGYNEQFF. DNA for the CDR3: TGTGCCAGCAGTTGGCAAACTAGCGGGGGGTACAATGAGCAGTTCTTC.